This TCR beta chain was profiled in a study of T cells in women clearing cervical HPV infection. All participants had a single incident cervical HPV16 infection, and prevalent HPV16 infections were excluded. A word on this clone: One end of the junction does not line up with germline, which may come from a read error.

Measured with immunoSEQ multiplex PCR; TCRdb has only the in-frame clones, and not every one. The sample has over 25,000 clones, and its top ten clones hold about 22%. The TCR sequence derives from a woman between 18 and 69 years old with a cervical HPV16 infection that either progressed to CIN3+ or cleared (not recorded which). Sequenced material: blood buffy coat.

CDR3 protein: CASSLDRTSEKLFF. The part of the CDR3 DNA that was read is TGTGCCAGCAGCTTAGATAGAACTAGTGAAAAA. The rearrangement links TRBV11-2 to TRBJ1-4; D is unresolved. The read falls 3 residues short of the CDR3 end, and the missing part is taken from the germline J gene. Looked up from germline, CDR1 is SGHAT and CDR2 is FQNNGV. The length of the CDR3 is 14 residues.